The TCR beta chain under discussion was sequenced for a study of multiple sclerosis patients with progressive multifocal leukoencephalopathy. Documented time point: before natalizumab initiation. Profiled with immunoSEQ multiplex PCR; TCRdb holds only in-frame clones, not every one. The sample lists approximately 26,000 clones; around nine tenths were seen once. The V end was cut by 4 bases, the J end by 3 bases, with 13 bases between. The CDR3 has 15 amino acids. Germline loops: CDR1 SNHLY, CDR2 FYNNEI. J is TRBJ2-1 and V is TRBV2; maybe TRBD1 (5 bases). The specimen was PBMCs. This receptor was taken from a human donor with multiple sclerosis. The CDR3 loop reads CASSGGRPVYNEQFF. For the CDR3, the DNA is TGTGCCAGCAGTGGGGGCCGGCCAGTCTACAATGAGCAGTTCTTC.